The 21 T cell receptor beta chains given below trace back to one sample, sequenced in a study of CD8+ T cells in alopecia areata. Extraction and reverse transcription of RNA yielded cDNA as the sequencing template. This table comes from immunoSEQ multiplex PCR, and its TCRdb copy is limited to in-frame clones, with some not included. Among about 180,000 clones listed, about 51% were seen once. Sample treatment: oral pan-JAK inhibitor, 5-10 mg twice daily. The sample in question was CD8+ T cells sorted from blood, obtained at week 52, from a patient treated with tofacitinib. The receptor set was obtained from a human donor with alopecia areata.

The chain has TRBV18 and TRBJ2-7, with TRBD2 identical over 7 bases. The germline V gene encodes CDR1 KGHSH and CDR2 LQKENI. CDR3 length equals 13 residues. With V trimmed by 0 bases and J by 7 bases, 3 bases remained unmatched. The DNA of the CDR3 is TGTGCCAGCTCACCACCCGTGGGGGGGGAGCAGTACTTC. It codes for CASSPPVGGEQYF.

The chain joins TRBV5-1 to TRBJ1-4; possibly TRBD1 for D (5 bases). The CDR3 runs to 17 residues. The germline V gene encodes CDR1 SGHRS and CDR2 YFSETQ. The V end lost 3 bases, the J end lost 0 bases, and 15 bases lay between the germline ends. The CDR3 sequence: CASSWGPGTSTNEKLFF. The CDR3 DNA reads as TGCGCCAGCAGCTGGGGTCCAGGGACGTCAACTAATGAAAAACTGTTTTTT.

As for this clone: Distinct nucleotide sequences in the sample also encode this CDR3. The chain combines TRBV7-9 with TRBJ1-5; no reliable D call. The V end was cut by 1 base, the J end by 3 bases, with 7 bases between. CDR1 SEHNR and CDR2 FQNEAQ come from the germline V gene (reference sequence). The CDR3 is 14 amino acids. CDR3 coding DNA: TGTGCCAGCAGCTTAGGTGGGAACAATCAGCCCCAGCATTTT. It encodes CASSLGGNNQPQHF.

The rearrangement uses TRBV25-1 and TRBJ2-7; maybe TRBD2 (6 bases). V lost 3 bases and J 11 bases, leaving 17 bases between the germline ends. Germline values: CDR1 MGHDK, CDR2 SYGVNS. The CDR3 runs 13 residues. CDR3 sequence: CASSEPASEREYF. The CDR3 DNA reads TGTGCCAGCAGTGAGCCGGCATCGGAGCGGGAGTACTTC.

Notes on this clone: A single base separates this from a much larger clone, so it may be a read error. V and J are TRBV2 and TRBJ2-7, with D uncertain. Trimming cost V 2 bases and J 4 bases, with 0 bases left between them. Germline CDR1 reads SNHLY; CDR2 reads FYNNEI. This CDR3 contains 10 residues. CDR3 amino acids: CASSEYEQYF. Here the CDR3 DNA reads TGTGCCAGCAGTGAATACGAGCAGTACTTC.

The chain recombines TRBV19 with TRBJ1-5; 8 bases agree with TRBD1. The CDR3 extends over 15 amino acids. The V gene's germline CDR1 is LNHDA and CDR2 SQIVND (reference sequence). Trimming cost V 6 bases and J 7 bases; bases outside gene matches: 11. Written as DNA, the CDR3 is TGTGCCAGTAGCGCCCTGGACAGGGAGGAACAGCCCCAGCATTTT. Its translation: CASSALDREEQPQHF. Full variable domain (missing parts from reference TRBV19 and TRBJ1-5): DGGITQSPKYLFRKEGQNVTLSCEQNLNHDAMYWYRQDPGQGLRLIYYSQIVNDFQKGDIAEGYSVSREKKESFPLTVTSAQKNPTAFYLCASSALDREEQPQHFGDGTRLSIL.

This clone was observed once. The chain recombines TRBV27 with TRBJ2-5; TRBD2 aligns across 9 bases. V was clipped by 5 bases and J by 7 bases; unmatched bases: 14. This CDR3 has 16 residues. Looked up from germline, CDR1 is MNHEY and CDR2 is SMNVEV (reference sequence). The CDR3 protein is CASSPGGGARFGTQYF. The DNA for the CDR3 is TGTGCCAGCAGTCCCGGCGGGGGGGCGAGGTTTGGGACCCAGTACTTC.

This clone was seen only a few times. The rearrangement uses TRBV2 and TRBJ2-3; D is ambiguous. The CDR3 runs 13 residues. The V end was cut by 7 bases, the J end by 1 base, with 9 bases between. CDR1 SNHLY and CDR2 FYNNEI come from the germline V gene. In nucleotides, the CDR3 is TGTGCCAGCATAACCTGGGGCACAGATACGCAGTATTTT. Its protein product is CASITWGTDTQYF.

The CDR3 protein is CASSLLGTDTDTQYF. CDR3 coding DNA: TGCGCCAGCAGCCTCCTAGGGACCGACACAGATACGCAGTATTTT. J is TRBJ2-3 and V is TRBV4-1; either TRBD1 or TRBD2 may fit D (5 bases each). V gave up 4 bases and J gave up 2 bases, with 13 bases separating them. This CDR3 has 15 amino acids. Germline V gene lookup returns CDR1 MGHRA and CDR2 YSYEKL.

The chain employs TRBV5-4 and TRBJ2-5, with D uncertain. The CDR3 runs to 13 residues. Germline V gene lookup returns CDR1 SGHNT and CDR2 YYREEE (reference sequence). Trimming stripped 0 bases from V and 4 bases from J, with 7 bases between. Here the CDR3 DNA reads TGTGCCAGCAGCTTGGCGGCGCGAGAGACCCAGTACTTC. Protein sequence: CASSLAARETQYF.

The chain recombines TRBV5-1 with TRBJ2-4; tentative D call: TRBD1 (6 bases). Germline V gene data show CDR1 as SGHRS and CDR2 as YFSETQ. The CDR3 length is 14 residues. Trimming shortened V by 0 bases and J by 5 bases, and 9 bases separated the two germline ends. CDR3 sequence: CASSLDPGENIQYF. The CDR3 DNA reads TGCGCCAGCAGCTTGGATCCAGGGGAAAACATTCAGTACTTC.

The rearrangement uses TRBV18 and TRBJ2-1; possible D gene TRBD1, 6 bases. The CDR3 is 12 amino acids. Trimming cost V 6 bases and J 7 bases, with 10 bases left between them. The germline V gene has CDR1 KGHSH and CDR2 LQKENI. CDR3 region: CASSLGGNEQFF. The CDR3 DNA reads TGTGCCAGCTCCCTAGGGGGAAATGAGCAGTTCTTC. The whole variable domain, remainder taken from reference TRBV18 and TRBJ2-1, is NAGVMQNPRHLVRRRGQEARLRCSPMKGHSHVYWYRQLPEEGLKFMVYLQKENIIDESGMPKERFSAEFPKEGPSILRIQQVVRGDSAAYFCASSLGGNEQFFGPGTRLTVL.

The rearrangement joins TRBV30 to TRBJ2-7; the match to TRBD1 covers 8 bases. Germline V gene sequence: CDR1 GTSNPN, CDR2 SVGIG (reference sequence). This CDR3 is built from 12 residues. V was clipped by 5 bases and J by 3 bases; unmatched bases: 3. The DNA for the CDR3 is TGTGCCTGGGACAGGGGAAACTACGAGCAGTACTTC. Residues: CAWDRGNYEQYF.

The chain combines TRBV7-2 with TRBJ2-7, with D possibly matching TRBD2 (6 bases). CDR1 and CDR2 (germline): SGHTA, FQGNSA. CDR3 length: 14 residues. Trimming left V 1 base short and J 3 bases short, with 10 bases between. The CDR3 loop is CASSLDSGLYEQYF. CDR3 nucleotide sequence: TGTGCCAGCAGCTTAGATTCGGGACTCTACGAGCAGTACTTC.

Only a few counts were recorded for this clone. This chain connects TRBV30 to TRBJ2-7, with 8 bases that match TRBD1. The junction had 6 bases not matched to a gene; V was cut back by 3 bases and J by 2 bases. The CDR3 is made up of 14 amino acids. The germline gives CDR1 GTSNPN, CDR2 SVGIG (reference sequence). CDR3 sequence reads: CAWSEGQGPYEQYF. The CDR3 DNA follows: TGTGCCTGGAGCGAAGGACAGGGTCCCTACGAGCAGTACTTC. The whole variable domain, remainder taken from reference TRBV30 and TRBJ2-7, is SQTIHQWPATLVQPVGSPLSLECTVEGTSNPNLYWYRQAAGRGLQLLFYSVGIGQISSEVPQNLSASRPQDRQFILSSKKLLLSDSGFYLCAWSEGQGPYEQYFGPGTRLTVT.

The chain links TRBV6-5 to TRBJ2-3; TRBD1 matches at 7 bases. From germline, CDR1 is MNHEY and CDR2 SVGAGI. The junction had 2 bases not matched to a gene; V was cut back by 2 bases and J by 3 bases. The length of the CDR3 is 14 residues. The CDR3 loop is CASSYGTETDTQYF. CDR3 in DNA: TGTGCCAGCAGTTACGGGACAGAGACAGATACGCAGTATTTT.

This chain joins TRBV5-6 and TRBJ1-2, with 9 bases fitting TRBD1. The CDR3 has 14 amino acids. Germline CDR1 reads SGHDT; CDR2 reads YYEEEE. V dropped 7 bases and J dropped 4; count of bases not matched to a gene: 8. The CDR3: CASGPGTGSYGYTF. The CDR3 region has the DNA TGTGCCAGCGGACCCGGGACAGGGTCCTATGGCTACACCTTC.

The chain is built from TRBV15 and TRBJ2-3, with 7 bases fitting TRBD2. In germline, CDR1 is LNHNV, CDR2 YYDKDF (reference sequence). V was clipped by 0 bases and J by 6 bases; unmatched bases: 12. The CDR3 has 17 residues. As DNA, the CDR3 is TGTGCCACCAGCAGAGATGGGCTAGCGGCAGGTCCGGATACGCAGTATTTT. This codes for CATSRDGLAAGPDTQYF.

The rearrangement uses TRBV18 and TRBJ2-1; D is ambiguous. The V and J ends lost 6 bases and 9 bases respectively, with 9 bases between them. CDR1 is KGHSH, CDR2 LQKENI, per germline. CDR3 length: 11 amino acids. CDR3 sequence reads: CASSSLSEQFF. Written as DNA, the CDR3 is TGTGCCAGCTCGTCGTTAAGTGAGCAGTTCTTC.

The V call is TRBV11-2, the J call TRBJ2-7; D may be TRBD2 (5 bases). CDR3 length: 13 amino acids. The V end was cut by 3 bases, the J end by 0 bases, with 6 bases between. Germline CDR1 SGHAT, CDR2 FQNNGV. CDR3 amino acids: CASSLEDSYEQYF. The CDR3 nucleotides read TGTGCCAGCAGCTTGGAGGACTCCTACGAGCAGTACTTC.

The V gene is TRBV11-2, the J gene TRBJ2-1; the D is unclear. Germline V lookup: CDR1 SGHAT, CDR2 FQNNGV. CDR3 length: 13 residues. The V end lost 5 bases, the J end lost 7 bases, and 12 bases lay between the germline ends. The CDR3 bases are TGTGCCAGCAGCCTCCGGGTCTATAATGAGCAGTTCTTC. Amino acid sequence: CASSLRVYNEQFF. The variable domain in full, completed from reference TRBV11-2 and TRBJ2-1, reads EAGVAQSPRYKIIEKRQSVAFWCNPISGHATLYWYQQILGQGPKLLIQFQNNGVVDDSQLPKDRFSAERLKGVDSTLKIQPAKLEDSAVYLCASSLRVYNEQFFGPGTRLTVL.